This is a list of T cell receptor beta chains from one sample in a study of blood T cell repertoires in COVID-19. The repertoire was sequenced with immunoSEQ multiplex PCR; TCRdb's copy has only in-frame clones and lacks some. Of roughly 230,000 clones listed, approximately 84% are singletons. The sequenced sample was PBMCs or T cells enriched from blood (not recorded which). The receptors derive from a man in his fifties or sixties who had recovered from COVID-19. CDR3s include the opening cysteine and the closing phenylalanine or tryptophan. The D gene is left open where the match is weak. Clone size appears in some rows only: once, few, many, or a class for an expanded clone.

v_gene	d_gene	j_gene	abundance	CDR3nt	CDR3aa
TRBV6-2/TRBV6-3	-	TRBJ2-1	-	TGTGCCAGCAGTCAGACTAGACGCAATGAGCAGTTCTTC	CASSQTRRNEQFF
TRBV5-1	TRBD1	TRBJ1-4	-	TGCGCCAGCAGCCTAGGGACAGGGGATACAACTAATGAAAAACTGTTTTTT	CASSLGTGDTTNEKLFF
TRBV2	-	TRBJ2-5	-	TGTGCCAGCAGTGAAGGGGGTGGGCAGGGTAACTTC	CASSEGGGQGNF
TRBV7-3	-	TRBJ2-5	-	TGTGCCAGCAGCTTAACGGGGCTAGCGTCGCAAGAGACCCAGTACTTC	CASSLTGLASQETQYF
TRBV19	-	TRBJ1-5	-	TGTGCCAGTAGTATTTCCCTTCGGCGGTATAGCAATCAGCCCCAGCATTTT	CASSISLRRYSNQPQHF
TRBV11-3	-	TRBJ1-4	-	TGTGCCAGCAGCTTAGGGGTGGAGGGAAATGAAAAACTGTTTTTT	CASSLGVEGNEKLFF
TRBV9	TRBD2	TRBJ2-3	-	TGTGCCAGCAGCCCCCCGACGGGGGGAGCGGATACGCAGTATTTT	CASSPPTGGADTQYF
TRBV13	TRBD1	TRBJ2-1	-	TGTGCCAGCAACAGCCGTGGGACAGGGAAATACAATGAGCAGTTCTTC	CASNSRGTGKYNEQFF
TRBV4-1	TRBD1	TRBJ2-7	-	TGCGCCAGCAGCCAACAACAGGGGACCTACGAGCAGTACTTC	CASSQQQGTYEQYF
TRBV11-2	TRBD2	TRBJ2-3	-	TGTGCCAGCAGCTCAGTAGCGGGGGGGCCATTAGGCACAGATACGCAGTATTTT	CASSSVAGGPLGTDTQYF
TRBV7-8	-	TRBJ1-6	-	TGTGCCAGCAGAAGGACAGCTTATAATTCACCCCTCCACTTT	CASRRTAYNSPLHF
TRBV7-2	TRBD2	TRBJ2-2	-	TGTGCCAGCAGCTTAGTTCGGTCTAGCGGGAGGGCCGCGGGGGAGCTGTTTTTT	CASSLVRSSGRAAGELFF
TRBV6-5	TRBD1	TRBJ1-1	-	TGTGCCAGCAGCTTGAGACAGGGGGGAACTGAAGCTTTCTTT	CASSLRQGGTEAFF
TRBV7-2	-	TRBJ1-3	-	TGTGCCAGCAGCTTAGAGAGGGCACGGTCTGGAAACACCATATATTTT	CASSLERARSGNTIYF
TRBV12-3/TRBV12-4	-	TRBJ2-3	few	TGTGCCACCCGGGAAGCGGACACAGATACGCAGTATTTT	CATREADTDTQYF
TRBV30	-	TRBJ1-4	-	TGTGCCTGGAGTGTCCTATTTGAAAAACTGTTTTTT	CAWSVLFEKLFF
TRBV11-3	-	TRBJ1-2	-	TGTGCTACGGGAGGGGCGCGGGGCTACACCTTC	CATGGARGYTF
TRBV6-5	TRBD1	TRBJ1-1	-	TGTGCCAGCAGTAACGACAGGGGTACTGAAGCTTTCTTT	CASSNDRGTEAFF
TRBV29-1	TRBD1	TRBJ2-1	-	TGCAGCGTTGAGACCCTATCCACAGGGGGACAGCAGTTCTTC	CSVETLSTGGQQFF
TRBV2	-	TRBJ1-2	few	TGTGCCAGCAGTGAATGGGGGGTTAGCTATGGCTACACCTTC	CASSEWGVSYGYTF
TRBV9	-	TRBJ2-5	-	TGTGCCAGCAGCGTGGCGCCCAGGGGGGAAGAAACCCAGTACTTC	CASSVAPRGEETQYF
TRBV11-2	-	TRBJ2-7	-	TGTGCCAGCAGCTTAGGCAGAGGTTTCTACGAGCAGTACTTC	CASSLGRGFYEQYF
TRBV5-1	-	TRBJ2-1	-	TGCGCCAGCAGCCCAGGGAAGCATGAGCAGTTCTTC	CASSPGKHEQFF
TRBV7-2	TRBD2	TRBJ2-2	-	TGTGCCAGCAGCTTAGCGATATTAACTAGCGGGAGGGGGGAGCTGTTTTTT	CASSLAILTSGRGELFF
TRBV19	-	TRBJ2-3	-	TGTGCCAGTAGTGATCGATGGCAGGGGAGAGATACGCAGTATTTT	CASSDRWQGRDTQYF
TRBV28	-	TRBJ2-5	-	TGTGCCAGCAGTTTACGGCGGTCACAAGAGACCCAGTACTTC	CASSLRRSQETQYF
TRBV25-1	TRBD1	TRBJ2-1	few	TGTGCCAGCAGTGTAACAGGGGTAGGGTCCTACAATGAGCAGTTCTTC	CASSVTGVGSYNEQFF
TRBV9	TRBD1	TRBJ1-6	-	TGTGCCAGCAGCCCCCCCGGGACAGTAGGATCACCCCTCCACTTT	CASSPPGTVGSPLHF
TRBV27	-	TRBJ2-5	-	TGTGCCAGCAGTTTAAACAGGTGGAGAGAGACCCAGTACTTC	CASSLNRWRETQYF
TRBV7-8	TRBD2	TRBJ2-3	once	TGTGCCAGCAGCTCCGAGTCGGCTAGCGGGCATAGCACAGATACGCAGTATTTT	CASSSESASGHSTDTQYF
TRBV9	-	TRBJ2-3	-	TGTGCCAGCAGCCCCCACGTGGGGGGGGCACTGGATACGCAGTATTTT	CASSPHVGGALDTQYF
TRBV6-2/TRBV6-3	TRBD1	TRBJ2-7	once	TGTGCCAGCAGTCCGACAGGGGGCCGCGAGCAGTACTTC	CASSPTGGREQYF
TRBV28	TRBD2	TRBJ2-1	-	TGTGCCAGCAGCCCCCTGCTAGCGGGACCCTACAATGAGCAGTTCTTC	CASSPLLAGPYNEQFF
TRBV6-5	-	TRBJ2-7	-	TGTGCCAGCAGGCCCCCAGGGTTCCGCTCCTACGAGCAGTACTTC	CASRPPGFRSYEQYF
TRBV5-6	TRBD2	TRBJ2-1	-	TGTGCCAGCAACCTACTAGCGGGAGTTGTTTACAATGAGCAGTTCTTC	CASNLLAGVVYNEQFF
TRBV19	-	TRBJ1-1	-	TGTGCCAGTAGTATGACAGGCAGAGGCACTGAAGCTTTCTTT	CASSMTGRGTEAFF
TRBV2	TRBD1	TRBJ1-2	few	TGTGCCAGCAGTGACGCCGCAGGGGGCCATGGCTACACCTTC	CASSDAAGGHGYTF
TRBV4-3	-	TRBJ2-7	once	TGCGCCAGCAGCCAAGACACTAGCCGGGACGGATACGAGCAGTACTTC	CASSQDTSRDGYEQYF